The next 9 T cell receptor beta chains were all read from a single sample in a study of beta chain features in type 1 diabetes. Sequencing targeted expressed TCRB transcripts, as all isolated RNA had been reverse transcribed. Libraries were prepared by immunoSEQ multiplex PCR; TCRdb keeps only in-frame clonotypes and omits some of them. This table holds 550,000 to 850,000 clones, around an eighth found once. Study-wide results and limits: Patients with Type 1 diabetes showed moderately but significantly shorter TCRB CDR3s in all four CD4+ subsets.

Their target antigens are unknown. The sequenced sample was naive CD4+ T cells from blood. The receptor set was obtained from a man younger than 35 with type 1 diabetes.

This clone was seen only a few times. This sequence joins TRBV5-1 and TRBJ2-3; D is unclear. Trimming stripped 3 bases from V and 2 bases from J, with 10 bases between. Germline CDR1 is SGHRS and CDR2 is YFSETQ. The CDR3 has 14 residues. The CDR3 coding sequence is TGCGCCAGCAGCTGGGCCCAGGTCACAGATACGCAGTATTTT. Translated: CASSWAQVTDTQYF.

The chain links TRBV21-1 to TRBJ1-4; the table gives TRBD1 as D, unverified against the DNA. TRBV21-1 is assigned pseudogene status. The CDR3 runs to 13 residues. The CDR3 sequence is CASERRGGEKLFF. CDR3 sequence (DNA): TGTGCCAGCGAGCGCAGAGGGGGTGAAAAACTGTTTTTT.

This clone was found a few times. The chain couples TRBV7-2 to TRBJ1-5; a possible D gene is TRBD1 (6 bases). Germline assignment: CDR1 SGHTA and CDR2 FQGNSA. The CDR3 sequence is 15 residues long. The ends were cut back, 5 bases at V and 7 bases at J, with 18 bases in the middle. The CDR3 spells CASSPVQGEEQPQHF. CDR3 DNA: TGTGCCAGCAGCCCAGTACAGGGAGAAGAGCAGCCCCAGCATTTT.

This clone has only one observation. One end of the junction does not line up with germline, which may come from a read error. The V call is TRBV10-3, the J call TRBJ1-5, with 7 nucleotides matching TRBD1. The CDR3 is 16 amino acids. The germline CDR1 and CDR2 sequences are ENHRY and SYGVKD. CDR3 bases: TGTGCCACCAACCCACAATCTCAGGGGGGTCATCAACCCCAGCATTTT. Residues: CATNPQSQGGHQPQHF.

V is TRBV30 and J is TRBJ1-5; the D is unclear. Trimming shortened V by 5 bases and J by 2 bases, and 7 bases separated the two germline ends. Germline V gene data show CDR1 as GTSNPN and CDR2 as SVGIG (reference sequence). CDR3 length equals 12 residues. The CDR3 is CAWAEGNQPQHF. The CDR3 nucleotides are TGTGCCTGGGCTGAGGGCAATCAGCCCCAGCATTTT.

There are a few counts of this clone. This rearrangement joins TRBV2 to TRBJ2-5; weak D call: TRBD1 (5 bases). This CDR3 is 15 amino acids long. The V end lost 0 bases, the J end lost 10 bases, and 18 bases lay between the germline ends. Germline lookup yields CDR1 SNHLY and CDR2 FYNNEI. The CDR3 sequence is CASSEALSSPQDQYF. The CDR3 DNA reads TGTGCCAGCAGTGAAGCCCTTAGTTCTCCACAGGACCAGTACTTC.

The chain recombines TRBV20-1 with TRBJ1-1; D is perhaps TRBD1 (5 bases). This CDR3 has 11 residues. Trimming cost V 7 bases and J 4 bases, with 10 bases left between them. Germline-derived CDR1 and CDR2 are DFQATT and SNEGSKA (reference sequence). The CDR3 loop reads CSEGRTTEAFF. Written as DNA, the CDR3 is TGCAGTGAGGGACGGACCACTGAAGCTTTCTTT.

The rearrangement links TRBV5-6 to TRBJ2-1; D gene unclear. The CDR3 runs 17 residues. CDR1 is SGHDT and CDR2 is YYEEEE in the germline V gene. V dropped 0 bases and J dropped 6 bases, with 19 bases sitting between them. The CDR3, as DNA: TGTGCCAGCAGCTTGGTGCGTTTCGAGGTTTCCGGCAATGAGCAGTTCTTC. Translating it yields CASSLVRFEVSGNEQFF.

The chain carries TRBV30 and TRBJ1-4; D is undetermined. Germline-derived CDR1 and CDR2 are GTSNPN and SVGIG (reference sequence). V lost 0 bases, J lost 7 bases, and 6 bases lay in between. The CDR3 loop spans 12 amino acids. The CDR3 nucleotides read TGTGCCTGGAGTGTAATGAGTGAAAAACTGTTTTTT. This gives the protein CAWSVMSEKLFF.